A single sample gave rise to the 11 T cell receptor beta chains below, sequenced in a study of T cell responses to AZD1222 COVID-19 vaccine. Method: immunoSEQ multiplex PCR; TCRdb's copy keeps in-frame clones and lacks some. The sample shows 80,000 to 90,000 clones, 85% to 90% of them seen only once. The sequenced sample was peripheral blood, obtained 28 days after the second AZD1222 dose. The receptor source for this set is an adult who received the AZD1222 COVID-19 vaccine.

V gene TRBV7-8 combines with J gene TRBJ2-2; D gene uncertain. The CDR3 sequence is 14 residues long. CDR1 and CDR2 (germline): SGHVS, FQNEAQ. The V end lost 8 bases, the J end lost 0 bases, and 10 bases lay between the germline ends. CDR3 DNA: TGTGCCAGCTTAGCCGGTGCGAACACCGGGGAGCTGTTTTTT. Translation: CASLAGANTGELFF.

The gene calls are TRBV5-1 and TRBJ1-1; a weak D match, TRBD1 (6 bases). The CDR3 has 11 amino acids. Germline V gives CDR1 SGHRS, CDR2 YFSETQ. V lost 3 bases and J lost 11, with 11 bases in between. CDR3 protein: CASSSTGFAFF. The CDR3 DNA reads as TGCGCCAGCAGCTCTACAGGGTTTGCTTTCTTT.

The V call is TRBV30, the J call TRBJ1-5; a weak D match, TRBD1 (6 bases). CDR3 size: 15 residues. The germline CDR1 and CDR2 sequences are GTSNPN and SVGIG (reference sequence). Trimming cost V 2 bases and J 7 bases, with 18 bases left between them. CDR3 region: CAWSLNDPGAQPQHF. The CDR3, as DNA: TGTGCCTGGAGTCTCAACGACCCAGGGGCGCAGCCCCAGCATTTT.

CDR3: CASSLGADTQYF. For the CDR3, the DNA is TGCGCCAGCAGCTTGGGGGCAGATACGCAGTATTTT. The chain recombines TRBV5-1 with TRBJ2-3; D is unresolved. The CDR3 sequence is 12 residues long. CDR1 and CDR2 from the germline V gene are SGHRS and YFSETQ. Trimming stripped 0 bases from V and 4 bases from J, with 3 bases between.

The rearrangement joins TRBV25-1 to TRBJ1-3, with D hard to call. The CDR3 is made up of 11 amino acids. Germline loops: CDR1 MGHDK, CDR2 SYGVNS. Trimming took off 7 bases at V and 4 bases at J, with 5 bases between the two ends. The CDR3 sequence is CASKGGNTIYF. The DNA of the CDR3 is TGTGCCAGCAAAGGAGGAAACACCATATATTTT.

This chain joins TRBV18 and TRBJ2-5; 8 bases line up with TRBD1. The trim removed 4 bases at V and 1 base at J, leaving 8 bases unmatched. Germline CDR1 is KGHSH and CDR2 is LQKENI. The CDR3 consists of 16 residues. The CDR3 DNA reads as TGTGCCAGCTCACAGCAGGGGGCGCTTGTCCAAGAGACCCAGTACTTC. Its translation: CASSQQGALVQETQYF.

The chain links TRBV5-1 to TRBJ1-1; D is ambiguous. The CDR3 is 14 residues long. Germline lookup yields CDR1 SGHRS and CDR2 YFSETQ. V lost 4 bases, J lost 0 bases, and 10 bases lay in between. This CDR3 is CASSPNFVNTEAFF. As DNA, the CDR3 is TGCGCCAGCAGCCCAAACTTTGTGAACACTGAAGCTTTCTTT.

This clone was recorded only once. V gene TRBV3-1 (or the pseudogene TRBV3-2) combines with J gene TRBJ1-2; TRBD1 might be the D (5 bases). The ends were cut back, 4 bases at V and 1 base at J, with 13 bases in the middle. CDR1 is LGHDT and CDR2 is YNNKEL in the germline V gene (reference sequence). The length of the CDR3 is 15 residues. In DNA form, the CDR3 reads TGTGCCAGCAGCCGACGGGGCGGGGATAACTATGGCTACACCTTC. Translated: CASSRRGGDNYGYTF.

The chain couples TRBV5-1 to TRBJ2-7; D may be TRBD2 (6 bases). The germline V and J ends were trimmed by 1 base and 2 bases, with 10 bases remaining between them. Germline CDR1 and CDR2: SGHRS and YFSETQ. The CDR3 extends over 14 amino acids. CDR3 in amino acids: CASSLFGEAYEQYF. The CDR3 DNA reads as TGCGCCAGCAGCTTGTTTGGGGAGGCCTACGAGCAGTACTTC.

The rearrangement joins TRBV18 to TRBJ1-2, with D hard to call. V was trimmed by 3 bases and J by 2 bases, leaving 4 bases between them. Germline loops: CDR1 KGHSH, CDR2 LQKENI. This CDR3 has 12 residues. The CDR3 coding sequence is TGTGCCAGCTCACCGACCAACTATGGCTACACCTTC. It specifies CASSPTNYGYTF.

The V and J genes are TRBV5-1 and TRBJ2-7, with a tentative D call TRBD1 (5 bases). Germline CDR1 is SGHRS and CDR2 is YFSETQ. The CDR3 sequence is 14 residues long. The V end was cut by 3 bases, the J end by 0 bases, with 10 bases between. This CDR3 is CASSSTTASYEQYF. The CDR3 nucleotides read TGCGCCAGCAGCTCGACGACAGCCTCCTACGAGCAGTACTTC.